This T cell receptor beta chain was sequenced for a study of human T cells and chemical hapten exposure. As for the study in general: Upper-back patches of 0.01% DPC were read at 6 days. A mostly female patient group had alopecia areata, totalis or universalis.

This clonotype was counted a few times. The time point here: pre-sensitization, week 0. Regarding treatment: therapeutic diphenylcyclopropenone sensitization with weekly scalp DPC. Sequencing started from total RNA isolated from unfractionated whole blood. CDR3 length equals 15 residues. Unmatched junction bases numbered 8, after V lost 4 bases and J lost 4 bases. CDR1 is SGHDT, CDR2 YYEEEE, per germline. Individual cDNA molecules in this library carried unique molecular identifiers. TCRdb re-derived calls from the RACE reads in MiXCR, one entry per CDR3 protein. This table has about 350,000 distinct CDR3 sequences, around 5.5% appearing once.

The chain is built from TRBV5-6 and TRBJ2-3; 8 bases fit TRBD1. The clonotype comes from a woman under 30 with alopecia areata. Some clones in this sample may be carry-over from other donors' samples. The sample here was whole blood, taken in connection with sensitization to the hapten diphenylcyclopropenone (DPC). CDR3 sequence (DNA): TGTGCCAGCAGCGTCGACAGGGGTCGGGCAGATACGCAGTATTTT. This codes for CASSVDRGRADTQYF.